Each of the 20 T cell receptor beta chains below was sequenced from the same sample in a study of cytomegalovirus exposure and HLA in healthy donors. The PCR employed 60 Vbeta primers together with 13 Jbeta primers. Only in-frame clones appear in the TCRdb table, and some are missing; sequencing was by immunoSEQ multiplex PCR. The sample has under 200,000 clones, 82% seen once. The specimen was PBMCs. All receptors derive from a male donor in good health and CMV-seronegative.

As regards this clone: The junction does not match germline at one end; this may be a read error. The CDR3 DNA reads TGTGCCAGCAGCCCCCCAGGGGCCCACGAGCAGTGCTTC. It specifies CASSPPGAHEQCF. This chain links TRBV7-2 with TRBJ2-7, with D possibly TRBD1 on 6 matching bases. In germline, CDR1 is SGHTA, CDR2 FQGNSA. The CDR3 runs to 13 residues.

The CDR3 is CASSPSGLAGVYEQYF. In DNA form, the CDR3 reads TGTGCCAGCAGCCCCAGTGGACTAGCGGGAGTCTACGAGCAGTACTTC. The chain links TRBV5-6 to TRBJ2-7; 13 positions match TRBD2. J lost 3 bases, V lost 4 bases, and 7 bases had no gene match. Germline CDR1 reads SGHDT; CDR2 reads YYEEEE. This CDR3 region has 16 residues.

With respect to this clone: At one end, the junction sequence differs from germline, possibly due to a read error. V is TRBV7-9 and J is TRBJ2-6, with D maybe TRBD1 (6 bases). CDR1 SEHNR and CDR2 FQNEAQ come from the germline V gene (reference sequence). The CDR3 contains 17 residues. DNA for the CDR3: TGTTCCAGCACCAATCAAGGGGGAAGCTCTGGGGCCAACGTCCTGACTTTC. Translating gives CSSTNQGGSSGANVLTF.

J is TRBJ1-6 and V is TRBV6-1; 9 bases map to TRBD1. This CDR3 is built from 17 residues. Germline V gene sequence: CDR1 MNHNS, CDR2 SASEGT. V gave up 2 bases and J gave up 7 bases; unmatched junction bases: 9. The CDR3 protein is CASSEPVPGQGNSPLHF. The CDR3 nucleotides are TGTGCCAGCAGTGAACCCGTCCCGGGACAGGGAAATTCACCCCTCCACTTT.

A remark on this clone: At the DNA level, this CDR3 is encoded by other sequences in the same sample as well. As DNA, the CDR3 is TGCAGCGTTGACAGGGGTGGGGAGACCCAGTACTTC. It translates to CSVDRGGETQYF. The chain is built from TRBV29-1 and TRBJ2-5, with D possibly being TRBD1 (6 bases). The CDR3 consists of 12 residues. V gave up 3 bases and J gave up 5 bases, with 10 bases separating them. CDR1 and CDR2 (germline): SQVTM, ANQGSEA. Combining the CDR3 with reference TRBV29-1 and TRBJ2-5 gives the whole variable domain SAVISQKPSRDICQRGTSLTIQCQVDSQVTMMFWYRQQPGQSLTLIATANQGSEATYESGFVIDKFPISRPNLTFSTLTVSNMSPEDSSIYLCSVDRGGETQYFGPGTRLLVL.

This clone appeared once. This sample includes further DNA sequences coding for the same CDR3. The rearrangement joins TRBV27 to TRBJ1-1, with 7 nucleotides matching TRBD1. Per the germline V gene, CDR1 is MNHEY and CDR2 is SMNVEV (reference sequence). The CDR3 runs 14 residues. With V trimmed by 8 bases and J by 1 base, 7 bases remained unmatched. CDR3 nucleotides: TGTGCCAGCGGACGACAGGGAAAGAACACTGAAGCTTTCTTT. This encodes CASGRQGKNTEAFF.

The rearrangement joins TRBV19 to TRBJ1-1, with 8 bases aligning to TRBD1. V lost 3 bases to trimming and J lost 4 bases; unmatched junction nucleotides: 13. Germline CDR1 reads LNHDA; CDR2 reads SQIVND (reference sequence). The length of the CDR3 is 17 residues. The CDR3: CASSIILRGRSSTEAFF. CDR3 in DNA: TGTGCCAGTAGTATCATTCTCAGGGGGCGGTCGAGCACTGAAGCTTTCTTT.

The chain uses TRBV27 and TRBJ2-3; D gene uncertain. CDR3 length: 15 residues. Trimming stripped 2 bases from V and 2 bases from J, with 11 bases between. Germline V gene sequence: CDR1 MNHEY, CDR2 SMNVEV (reference sequence). The CDR3 sequence is CASSLLGLNTDTQYF. Written as DNA, the CDR3 is TGTGCCAGCAGTTTACTGGGCCTTAACACAGATACGCAGTATTTT.

This chain uses TRBV29-1 with TRBJ2-5; the match to TRBD2 covers 7 bases. Germline V gene lookup returns CDR1 SQVTM and CDR2 ANQGSEA. CDR3 length: 14 amino acids. J lost 1 base, V lost 5 bases, and 7 bases had no gene match. CDR3 nucleotides: TGCAGCGTTCGTGGGGGGGTTGCCCAAGAGACCCAGTACTTC. This gives the protein CSVRGGVAQETQYF.

The rearrangement links TRBV19 to TRBJ1-6; D may be TRBD1 (5 bases). Germline loops: CDR1 LNHDA, CDR2 SQIVND (reference sequence). The CDR3 has 16 residues. The V gene lost 3 bases and the J gene lost 9 bases, with 18 bases spanning the gap. For the CDR3, the DNA is TGTGCCAGTAGTATGGGGACTCAAGGACGGGGTTCACCCCTCCACTTT. This translates into CASSMGTQGRGSPLHF.

This sequence joins TRBV7-7 and TRBJ2-5, with D uncertain. Germline values: CDR1 SSHAT, CDR2 FNYEAQ (reference sequence). Trimming shortened V by 5 bases and J by 1 base, and 14 bases separated the two germline ends. CDR3 length: 15 residues. The CDR3 DNA follows: TGTGCCAGCAGCCAATATACTACCTCCCAAGAGACCCAGTACTTC. Encoded protein: CASSQYTTSQETQYF. The full variable domain, its missing parts supplied by reference TRBV7-7 and TRBJ2-5, is GAGVSQSPRYKVTKRGQDVTLRCDPISSHATLYWYQQALGQGPEFLTYFNYEAQPDKSGLPSDRFSAERPEGSISTLTIQRTEQRDSAMYRCASSQYTTSQETQYFGPGTRLLVL.

This sequence joins TRBV5-6 and TRBJ2-2, with a possible D match to TRBD2 (6 bases). Trimming took 0 bases from V and 4 from J, leaving 10 bases between them. Germline CDR1 is SGHDT and CDR2 is YYEEEE. The CDR3 extends over 15 amino acids. CDR3 coding DNA: TGTGCCAGCAGCTTGGACCTTAGCGGCACCGGGGAGCTGTTTTTT. Protein: CASSLDLSGTGELFF. Together with reference TRBV5-6 and TRBJ2-2, the CDR3 gives the full variable domain: DAGVTQSPTHLIKTRGQQVTLRCSPKSGHDTVSWYQQALGQGPQFIFQYYEEEERQRGNFPDRFSGHQFPNYSSELNVNALLLGDSALYLCASSLDLSGTGELFFGEGSRLTVL.

The chain employs TRBV19 and TRBJ1-2; TRBD1 aligns across 7 bases. V shed 8 bases and J 8 bases; nucleotides not matched to a gene: 11. Germline V CDR1 and CDR2: LNHDA, SQIVND (reference sequence). The CDR3 consists of 13 residues. The CDR3 reads CASSGSRGQGYTF. In DNA form, the CDR3 reads TGTGCCAGTTCTGGGAGTAGGGGGCAAGGCTACACCTTC.

The rearrangement uses TRBV10-3 and TRBJ1-1; 9 positions agree with TRBD1. J was trimmed by 10 bases and V by 6 bases; bases with no gene match: 6. CDR3 length: 12 amino acids. Per germline, CDR1 ENHRY and CDR2 SYGVKD. CDR3 region: CAIRGQGGRAFF. In DNA form, the CDR3 reads TGTGCCATCAGGGGACAGGGAGGAAGAGCTTTCTTT.

The rearrangement joins TRBV5-1 to TRBJ2-5, with D possibly being TRBD1 (6 bases). The end of the DNA is better explained by TRBJ2-7, so the J call may be wrong. CDR1 and CDR2 from the germline V gene are SGHRS and YFSETQ. This CDR3 comprises 17 residues. The CDR3 sequence: CASSFVWGRGSSYEQYF. As DNA, the CDR3 is TGCGCCAGCAGCTTCGTTTGGGGGCGAGGGAGCTCCTACGAGCAGTACTTC.

This chain uses TRBV6-5 with TRBJ2-7; 9 bases agree with TRBD1. Unmatched junction bases numbered 8, after V lost 6 bases and J lost 2 bases. The V gene's germline CDR1 is MNHEY and CDR2 SVGAGI. This CDR3 comprises 15 residues. The CDR3 here is CASSPGQGLTYEQYF. CDR3 DNA: TGTGCCAGCAGCCCCGGACAGGGGCTAACCTACGAGCAGTACTTC.

The chain is built from TRBV7-9 and TRBJ2-6; D possibly corresponds to TRBD2 (6 bases). Trimming took 5 bases from V and 4 from J, leaving 18 bases between them. The germline CDR1 and CDR2 sequences are SEHNR and FQNEAQ (reference sequence). The CDR3 is made up of 17 amino acids. For the CDR3, the DNA is TGTGCCAGCAGCCCCGGGAGAGCCTCGTCGGGGGCCAACGTCCTGACTTTC. Amino acid sequence: CASSPGRASSGANVLTF.

CDR3 amino acids: CASSPQGMGEQYF. For the CDR3, the DNA is TGTGCCAGCAGCCCCCAGGGGATGGGCGAGCAGTACTTC. The genes are TRBV6-4 and TRBJ2-7, with D perhaps TRBD1 (6 bases). The CDR3 spans 13 residues. Germline CDR1 and CDR2: MRHNA and SNTAGT. Trimming took 6 bases from V and 6 from J, leaving 15 bases between them.

This clone was recorded only once. In the same sample, other DNA sequences code for this CDR3. The chain couples TRBV7-9 to TRBJ1-1; 9 bases agree with TRBD1. CDR3 length equals 14 residues. The ends lost 5 bases at V and 1 base at J; junction bases unmatched: 2. Germline V gene lookup returns CDR1 SEHNR and CDR2 FQNEAQ (reference sequence). CDR3 sequence: CASSPGQGNTEAFF. As DNA, the CDR3 is TGTGCCAGCAGCCCGGGACAGGGGAACACTGAAGCTTTCTTT.

A note on this clone: A read error may produce the germline difference seen at one junction end. The gene calls are TRBV7-3 and TRBJ2-3; 8 bases agree with TRBD2. The CDR3 runs to 12 residues. The V gene's germline CDR1 is SGHTA and CDR2 FQGTGA. CDR3 nucleotide sequence: TGCGCTTGGCGGGGGGGCACAGATACGCAGTATTTT. Its translation is CAWRGGTDTQYF.